The sequence of this T cell receptor beta chain was determined in a study of OX40 agonist ivuxolimab in advanced cancers. Whole-study findings and limits: Relative to CD4+ cells, CD8+ T cells on average had more expanded clones.

The CDR3 contains 13 residues. Germline-derived CDR1 and CDR2 are SGDLS and YYNGEE. Sequencing was performed with immunoSEQ multiplex PCR; in TCRdb, only in-frame clones are kept and a portion is missing. The sample shows roughly 15,000 clones, about 88% of them seen only once. Points on this clone: Its antigen is still unknown. One junction end does not reproduce the germline sequence, and a read error may be involved. Other DNA sequences within the sample encode an identical CDR3.

Material: CD4+ or CD8+ T cells sorted from blood, obtained in a trial of the OX40 agonist ivuxolimab. The TCR comes from an adult with an advanced solid tumor such as melanoma, head and neck, liver or kidney cancer. V and J are TRBV9 and TRBJ1-4, with D unresolved. CDR3 region: CAVHGPQREKLFF. The CDR3 DNA follows: TGCGCCGTGCACGGGCCTCAGAGGGAAAAACTGTTTTTT.